The rows below give T cell receptor beta chains drawn from one sample of a study of spatial heterogeneity in lung cancer. TCRdb used MiXCR to reprocess the 5' RACE reads, holding one entry per CDR3 protein. Found here are more than 75,000 distinct CDR3 sequences, approximately 12% of them singletons; the top ten hold 4.6%. The sample here was PBMCs, taken at surgery. These receptors were collected from a male donor with early-stage non-small cell lung cancer. Both conserved end residues are part of each CDR3. The order of the fields is J gene, V gene, D gene, clone size, CDR3 protein, CDR3 DNA. A D gene is named only where the DNA matches it firmly. Only part of the rows carry a size: once, few, many, or a class if the clone is expanded.

>TRBJ2-1|TRBV6-6|.|few
CASRFPGGYNEQFF
TGTGCCAGCAGGTTTCCTGGAGGTTACAATGAGCAGTTCTTC
>TRBJ2-2|TRBV3-1|.|.
CASSQVVGHGELFF
TGTGCCAGCAGCCAAGTCGTGGGGCACGGGGAGCTGTTTTTT
>TRBJ2-3|TRBV5-1|.|many
CASSSSTDTQYF
TGCGCCAGCAGCTCCTCCACAGATACGCAGTATTTT
>TRBJ2-5|TRBV13|.|.
CASKVGREEETQYF
TGTGCCAGCAAAGTAGGCAGGGAGGAGGAGACCCAGTACTTC
>TRBJ2-7|TRBV5-1|.|few
CASSLGVASYEQYF
TGCGCCAGCAGCTTGGGGGTAGCTAGCTACGAGCAGTACTTC
>TRBJ1-2|TRBV2|.|few
CASSEDDYRIYGYTF
TGTGCCAGCAGTGAAGACGATTACCGTATCTATGGCTACACCTTC
>TRBJ1-1|TRBV29-1|.|.
CSATPEERGAFF
TGCAGCGCCACCCCGGAGGAGAGAGGGGCTTTCTTT
>TRBJ2-5|TRBV24-1|.|.
CATQGQDHQETQYF
TGTGCCACCCAGGGGCAGGACCACCAAGAGACCCAGTACTTC
>TRBJ2-1|TRBV7-9|.|once
CASSLGAEQFF
TGTGCCAGCAGCTTAGGAGCTGAGCAGTTCTTC
>TRBJ2-1|TRBV19|TRBD1|.
CASSRRDREYNEQFF
TGTGCCAGTAGTAGGAGGGACAGGGAATACAATGAGCAGTTCTTC
>TRBJ1-1|TRBV5-4|TRBD1|few
CASSNRGTEAFF
TGTGCCAGCAGCAACAGGGGCACTGAAGCTTTCTTT
>TRBJ1-1|TRBV7-2|.|many
CASSLSRGTEAFF
TGTGCCAGCAGCTTATCGCGGGGGACTGAAGCTTTCTTT
>TRBJ2-2|TRBV2|.|many
CASRTENTGELFF
TGTGCCAGCAGGACAGAGAACACCGGGGAGCTGTTTTTT
>TRBJ1-2|TRBV29-1|TRBD1|.
CSVEGGTVLYGYTF
TGCAGCGTTGAAGGGGGGACAGTTCTCTATGGCTACACCTTC
>TRBJ2-1|TRBV7-2|.|.
CASSHGGGGPLRNEQFF
TGTGCCAGCAGCCACGGAGGAGGGGGCCCCTTAAGGAATGAGCAGTTCTTC
>TRBJ2-5|TRBV19|.|.
CASSIKGTETQYF
TGTGCCAGTAGTATAAAGGGTACAGAGACCCAGTACTTC
>TRBJ2-3|TRBV3-1|.|.
CASSEGLDTQYF
TGTGCCAGCAGCGAAGGGTTAGATACGCAGTATTTT
>TRBJ1-1|TRBV6-6|TRBD1|few
CASSYRTGVNTEAFF
TGTGCCAGCAGTTACCGGACAGGAGTGAACACTGAAGCTTTCTTT
>TRBJ2-3|TRBV6-6|.|.
CASSPFQGTGADTQYF
TGTGCCAGCAGTCCTTTCCAGGGGACTGGAGCAGATACGCAGTATTTT
>TRBJ1-1|TRBV9|TRBD1|.
CASSRDRGRTEAFF
TGTGCCAGCAGCCGCGACAGGGGGAGGACTGAAGCTTTCTTT
>TRBJ2-4|TRBV6-5|TRBD1|few
CASSHPPGTVQNIQYF
TGTGCCAGCAGCCACCCCCCCGGGACAGTACAGAACATTCAGTACTTC
>TRBJ2-1|TRBV2|TRBD2|.
CASRGREGAGNEQFF
TGTGCCAGCAGAGGGAGGGAGGGAGCTGGCAATGAGCAGTTCTTC
>TRBJ2-3|TRBV29-1|TRBD2|.
CSVATSGAIDTQYF
TGCAGCGTCGCTACTAGCGGGGCCATAGATACGCAGTATTTT
>TRBJ2-7|TRBV9|.|.
CASSVVAGNEQYF
TGTGCCAGCAGCGTAGTGGCAGGGAACGAGCAGTACTTC
>TRBJ2-5|TRBV9|TRBD2|.
CASSVERGSQETQYF
TGTGCCAGCAGCGTAGAACGCGGGAGCCAAGAGACCCAGTACTTC
>TRBJ2-5|TRBV9|.|.
CASNRDSESTETQYF
TGTGCCAGCAATCGGGACTCCGAAAGTACGGAGACCCAGTACTTC
>TRBJ1-1|TRBV7-2|.|many
CASSLYPDQDTEAFF
TGTGCCAGCAGCTTATACCCCGACCAGGACACTGAAGCTTTCTTT
>TRBJ2-1|TRBV5-5|.|.
CASSLDRANEQFF
TGTGCCAGCAGCTTGGACAGGGCCAATGAGCAGTTCTTC
>TRBJ2-2|TRBV6-4|TRBD2|.
CASSDQSGGNGELFF
TGTGCCAGCAGTGACCAGAGCGGGGGGAACGGGGAGCTGTTTTTT
>TRBJ2-3|TRBV29-1|TRBD1|medium-sized
CSVEGQGTDTQYF
TGCAGCGTTGAGGGACAGGGCACAGATACGCAGTATTTT
>TRBJ2-7|TRBV6-1|.|few
CAATLTGSSYEQYF
TGTGCCGCGACCCTGACAGGCAGCTCCTACGAGCAGTACTTC
>TRBJ2-7|TRBV5-1|.|few
CASTDSEGGSYEQYF
TGCGCCAGCACGGACTCCGAGGGGGGCTCCTACGAGCAGTACTTC
>TRBJ2-5|TRBV12-3/TRBV12-4|TRBD1|many
CASRGQGQETQYF
TGTGCCAGCAGAGGACAGGGCCAAGAGACCCAGTACTTC
>TRBJ2-2|TRBV5-1|.|.
CASSPDTSTGELFF
TGCGCCAGCAGCCCGGACACCTCCACCGGGGAGCTGTTTTTT
>TRBJ1-1|TRBV4-1|.|.
CASSPDFNTEAFF
TGCGCCAGCAGCCCAGATTTCAACACTGAAGCTTTCTTT
>TRBJ1-1|TRBV29-1|TRBD1|many
CSPYGTGATEAFF
TGCAGCCCTTACGGGACAGGGGCCACTGAAGCTTTCTTT
>TRBJ2-3|TRBV10-3|.|few
CAISEARDADTQYF
TGTGCCATCAGTGAGGCCAGGGACGCAGATACGCAGTATTTT
>TRBJ2-3|TRBV5-1|.|.
CASSLDPGVEDTQYF
TGCGCCAGCAGCTTGGATCCCGGGGTCGAAGATACGCAGTATTTT